This TCR beta chain was identified in a study of early T cells in non-severe SARS-CoV-2 infection. Across the whole study: From unsorted whole blood, bulk RNA was sequenced, and the chains remained unpaired. Study findings and constraints: Anti-spike CD8 specificities were favored by VDJdb matching, whose results missed private and CD4 specificities.

Unique molecular identifiers were attached to individual cDNA molecules. TCRdb re-derived calls from the 5' RACE reads in MiXCR, one entry per CDR3 protein. The sample yields roughly 65,000 distinct CDR3 sequences, roughly an eighth seen once. This clonotype has a count of ten or more. Its antigen remains unidentified. The specimen was whole blood. The sequence derives from an adult who was a healthcare worker with PCR-confirmed SARS-CoV-2 infection or an uninfected control (not recorded which).

CDR3 in amino acids: CASSGGARGAETQYF. Here the CDR3 DNA reads TGTGCCAGCTCAGGGGGGGCAAGAGGAGCGGAGACCCAGTACTTC. J is TRBJ2-5 and V is TRBV12-3 or TRBV12-4; D possibly uses TRBD1 or TRBD2 (7 bases each). Trimming shortened V by 8 bases and J by 5 bases, and 21 bases separated the two germline ends. The CDR3 is 15 amino acids.